Shown below are 21 T cell receptor beta chains from a single sample sequenced in a study of CD8 T cells in ankylosing spondylitis. MiXCR, applied by TCRdb to the 5' RACE reads, yields one record per CDR3 protein. There are about 240,000 distinct CDR3 sequences in the sample; over 8.5% occur only once, and 6% to 7.5% lies in the top ten. The specimen sequenced was blood, either unsorted or a sorted T cell fraction (not recorded which). The receptors come from a male donor with ankylosing spondylitis or in good health (not recorded which).

This clonotype came up a few times. V and J are TRBV7-3 and TRBJ2-6; D may be TRBD1 or TRBD2 (5 bases each). In germline, CDR1 is SGHTA, CDR2 FQGTGA. The CDR3 length is 17 residues. Trimming removed 1 base at V and 1 base at J, with 11 bases between. The CDR3 region is CASSLRGTGSGANVLTF. CDR3 DNA: TGTGCCAGCAGCTTAAGGGGGACCGGATCTGGGGCCAACGTCCTGACTTTC.

In its sample, this clonotype was seen a few times. V usage is TRBV12-3 or TRBV12-4 and J usage is TRBJ2-3, with 15 bases identical to TRBD2. This CDR3 has 18 amino acids. The trim removed 6 bases at V and 5 bases at J, leaving 12 bases unmatched. The chain's CDR3 is CASREPGLAGGPLDTQYF. The CDR3 nucleotides read TGTGCCAGCAGAGAACCCGGACTAGCGGGAGGGCCATTAGATACGCAGTATTTT.

The chain couples TRBV9 to TRBJ2-3; 8 nucleotides agree with TRBD2. Germline loops: CDR1 SGDLS, CDR2 YYNGEE. V shed 1 base, J shed 2 bases, and the junction held 3 bases outside the gene matches. The CDR3 spans 15 residues. The CDR3 here is CASSVLAGFTDTQYF. The CDR3 region has the DNA TGTGCCAGCAGCGTATTAGCGGGGTTCACAGATACGCAGTATTTT.

The sample holds many counts of this clonotype. The V and J genes are TRBV20-1 and TRBJ2-3, with D unresolved. With 4 bases removed from V and 1 base from J, the gap between germline ends came to 15 bases. This CDR3 has 15 amino acids. Germline CDR1 reads DFQATT; CDR2 reads SNEGSKA (reference sequence). The CDR3 coding sequence is TGCAGTGCTATCGATCGGGTAACTGGCACAGATACGCAGTATTTT. Protein: CSAIDRVTGTDTQYF.

This rearrangement joins TRBV3-1 to TRBJ1-1; perhaps TRBD1 as D (5 bases). The germline CDR1 and CDR2 sequences are LGHDT and YNNKEL (reference sequence). CDR3 length: 13 amino acids. V lost 3 bases and J 2 bases, leaving 7 bases between the germline ends. The CDR3 DNA is TGTGCCAGCAGCCAGACAGTTAACACTGAAGCTTTCTTT. Protein: CASSQTVNTEAFF.

Ten or more counts support this clonotype. The V call is TRBV5-1, the J call TRBJ2-6; D is unclear. Between the trimmed V and J ends, which lost 0 bases and 1 base, there was a span of 11 bases. The germline V gene has CDR1 SGHRS and CDR2 YFSETQ. This CDR3 has 17 amino acids. The CDR3 nucleotides read TGCGCCAGCAGCTTGGCCGGCATCGGTTCTGGGGCCAACGTCCTGACTTTC. Amino acid sequence: CASSLAGIGSGANVLTF. Looking up the rest from reference TRBV5-1 and TRBJ2-6 gives the full variable domain: KAGVTQTPRYLIKTRGQQVTLSCSPISGHRSVSWYQQTPGQGLQFLFEYFSETQRNKGNFPGRFSGRQFSNSRSEMNVSTLELGDSALYLCASSLAGIGSGANVLTFGAGSRLTVL.

This clonotype occurred many times. CDR3 loop: CASSLASGSTDTQYF. For the CDR3, the DNA is TGCGCCAGCAGCTTGGCTAGCGGGAGTACAGATACGCAGTATTTT. This sequence joins TRBV5-1 and TRBJ2-3, with 10 bases fitting TRBD2. This CDR3 region has 15 residues. Germline CDR1 reads SGHRS; CDR2 reads YFSETQ. Trimming cost V 0 bases and J 3 bases; bases outside gene matches: 1. Supplemented by reference TRBV5-1 and TRBJ2-3, the full variable domain reads KAGVTQTPRYLIKTRGQQVTLSCSPISGHRSVSWYQQTPGQGLQFLFEYFSETQRNKGNFPGRFSGRQFSNSRSEMNVSTLELGDSALYLCASSLASGSTDTQYFGPGTRLTVL.

This clonotype has ten or more counts. The chain recombines TRBV6-5 with TRBJ1-5; D perhaps matches TRBD1 (5 bases). The V end was cut by 2 bases, the J end by 5 bases, with 13 bases between. There are 15 residues in the CDR3. Germline loops: CDR1 MNHEY, CDR2 SVGAGI. The CDR3 loop reads CASSYTGGTDQPQHF. The CDR3 DNA is TGTGCCAGCAGTTACACCGGGGGGACCGATCAGCCCCAGCATTTT.

This clonotype was seen many times. The chain uses TRBV6-1 and TRBJ1-6; D is uncertain. The CDR3 is 14 amino acids. Trimming cost V 2 bases and J 8 bases, with 10 bases left between them. Germline CDR1 reads MNHNS; CDR2 reads SASEGT. CDR3 loop: CASSELGMYSPLHF. The CDR3 bases are TGTGCCAGCAGTGAATTGGGGATGTATTCACCCCTCCACTTT.

V is TRBV24-1 and J is TRBJ1-1; 9 bases match TRBD1. Trimming cost V 0 bases and J 4 bases; bases outside gene matches: 2. Germline CDR1 is KGHDR and CDR2 is SFDVKD. This CDR3 is built from 15 residues. The CDR3 DNA reads TGTGCCACCAGTGATTTGAAGGGACAGGGCACTGAAGCTTTCTTT. Translated: CATSDLKGQGTEAFF.

This clonotype came up many times. The J gene is TRBJ2-3, the V gene TRBV5-1, with D hard to call. The ends were cut back, 4 bases at V and 0 bases at J, with 9 bases in the middle. Per germline, CDR1 SGHRS and CDR2 YFSETQ. The CDR3 runs 14 residues. As DNA, the CDR3 is TGCGCCAGCAGCGAAACGCCTAGCACAGATACGCAGTATTTT. Translating it yields CASSETPSTDTQYF.

This clonotype showed up many times. The genes are TRBV27 and TRBJ2-1; 11 positions agree with TRBD2. Germline V gives CDR1 MNHEY, CDR2 SMNVEV (reference sequence). The V gene end was trimmed by 6 bases and the J gene end by 6 bases; junction bases not matched to a gene: 4. The CDR3 runs 14 residues. CDR3 sequence: CASSLLAGVNEQFF. The CDR3 DNA reads as TGTGCCAGCAGCTTACTAGCGGGGGTCAATGAGCAGTTCTTC.

The chain recombines TRBV5-1 with TRBJ2-1, with TRBD2 identical over 9 bases. The length of the CDR3 is 16 residues. V lost 5 bases and J lost 0; bases outside the gene matches: 6. Germline loops: CDR1 SGHRS, CDR2 YFSETQ. The CDR3 DNA reads TGCGCCAGCAGATTGACTAGCGGAAGCTCCTACAATGAGCAGTTCTTC. It is translated as CASRLTSGSSYNEQFF.

This rearrangement joins TRBV6-2 or TRBV6-3 to TRBJ2-3; D is unresolved. The CDR3 covers 16 residues. Trimming took 2 bases from V and 4 from J, leaving 16 bases between them. CDR1 and CDR2 from the germline V gene are MNHEY and SVGEGT. Here the CDR3 DNA reads TGTGCCAGCAGTTACCAAGTGGTTTACCCGGCAGATACGCAGTATTTT. It is translated as CASSYQVVYPADTQYF.

This clonotype was counted at least ten times. This CDR3 reads CASSGERTYEQYF. CDR3 sequence (DNA): TGCGCCAGCAGCGGAGAGAGAACCTACGAGCAGTACTTC. This sequence joins TRBV5-1 and TRBJ2-7; D call uncertain. Trimming left V 4 bases short and J 2 bases short, with 10 bases between. Looked up from germline, CDR1 is SGHRS and CDR2 is YFSETQ. CDR3 length: 13 amino acids.

At least ten counts were recorded for this clonotype. The V and J genes are TRBV7-6 and TRBJ2-1; 13 bases align to TRBD2. Germline V gene lookup returns CDR1 SGHVS and CDR2 FNYEAQ. CDR3 length: 19 residues. Trimming at V came to 5 bases and at J to 11 bases, leaving 21 bases not matched to a gene. CDR3 sequence: CASSPGTSGISPIQMKQFF. The CDR3 DNA reads as TGTGCCAGCAGCCCCGGGACTAGCGGGATTTCCCCCATCCAAATGAAGCAGTTCTTC.

The chain has TRBV7-9 and TRBJ1-2, with D hard to call. CDR3 length equals 14 residues. Looked up from germline, CDR1 is SEHNR and CDR2 is FQNEAQ (reference sequence). V shed 7 bases and J shed 2 bases, with 14 bases lying between them. In DNA, the CDR3 is TGTGCCAGCACCGCGGGAGACACAAACTATGGCTACACCTTC. This encodes CASTAGDTNYGYTF.

This clonotype was picked up many times. One end of the junction is discordant with germline, which a read error may explain. V is TRBV27 and J is TRBJ2-7, with 9 bases aligning to TRBD2. The length of the CDR3 is 16 residues. CDR1 and CDR2 (germline): MNHEY, SMNVEV (reference sequence). The CDR3 protein is CASSPVWREGSHEQYF. The CDR3 coding sequence is TGTGCCAGCAGTCCCGTTTGGCGGGAGGGCTCCCACGAGCAGTACTTC.

For this clonotype: A much larger clone sits a single nucleotide away, making a read error possible. The V call is TRBV3-1, the J call TRBJ2-2; a weak D match, TRBD2 (5 bases). The germline gives CDR1 LGHDT, CDR2 YNNKEL (reference sequence). There are 15 residues in the CDR3. CDR3: CASSQMRVSTGELVF. The DNA of the CDR3 is TGTGCCAGCAGCCAGATGAGGGTTTCCACCGGGGAGCTGGTTTTT.

This clonotype was picked up many times. The chain combines TRBV4-3 with TRBJ2-2, with 8 bases matching TRBD2. This CDR3 contains 21 residues. Looked up from germline, CDR1 is LGHNA and CDR2 is YSLEER. Trimming at V came to 5 bases and at J to 2 bases, leaving 22 bases not matched to a gene. CDR3 in DNA: TGCGCCAGCAGCGGTGCTAGGTTGGCGGGGGGAACAAACCTAAACACCGGGGAGCTGTTTTTT. Its protein product is CASSGARLAGGTNLNTGELFF.

The chain employs TRBV5-5 and TRBJ2-5; 15 bases line up with TRBD2. The V and J ends lost 2 bases and 2 bases, in that order; junction bases with no gene match: 4. This CDR3 is built from 17 residues. The germline gives CDR1 SGHKS, CDR2 YYEKEE (reference sequence). The CDR3 DNA reads as TGTGCCAGCAGCTTAACAGGGACTAGCGGGGGGCAAGAGACCCAGTACTTC. Its translation: CASSLTGTSGGQETQYF.